One sample yielded the 24 T cell receptor beta chains listed below, sequenced in a study of cytomegalovirus exposure and HLA in healthy donors. Both 60 Vbeta primers and 13 Jbeta primers went into the PCR. Repertoires were generated with immunoSEQ multiplex PCR, while TCRdb's copy carries only in-frame clones and drops some. Here the sample table reports around 130,000 clones. The sequencing input was PBMCs. The receptors derive from a woman aged 55-70 years in good health and CMV-seronegative.

Comments on this clone: At one end the junction does not follow the germline gene, possibly because of a read error. The chain has TRBV5-8 and TRBJ1-4; D remains unclear. Looked up from germline, CDR1 is SGHTS and CDR2 is YDEGEE. The CDR3 contains 8 residues. CDR3 in amino acids: CASSLKRF. CDR3 sequence (DNA): TGTGCCAGCAGCTTGAAGAGATTT. The whole variable domain, remainder taken from reference TRBV5-8 and TRBJ1-4, is EAGVTQSPTHLIKTRGQQATLRCSPISGHTSVYWYQQALGLGLQFLLWYDEGEERNRGNFPPRFSGRQFPNYSSELNVNALELEDSALYLCASSLKRFGSGTQLSVL.

V gene TRBV6-4 combines with J gene TRBJ1-1; 10 bases are a match to TRBD1. Germline CDR1 MRHNA, CDR2 SNTAGT. CDR3 length: 15 residues. V dropped 9 bases and J dropped 4; count of bases not matched to a gene: 11. The CDR3 loop is CASQDRGLGGTEAFF. In DNA, the CDR3 is TGTGCCAGTCAAGACAGGGGGCTTGGAGGCACTGAAGCTTTCTTT.

The rearrangement links TRBV5-5 to TRBJ1-5; no firm D call. The CDR3 totals 12 residues. Germline V CDR1 and CDR2: SGHKS, YYEKEE (reference sequence). V was clipped by 9 bases and J by 4 bases, with 11 bases between them. The CDR3 reads CAIADWNQPQHF. CDR3 DNA: TGTGCCATCGCAGACTGGAATCAGCCCCAGCATTTT.

V gene TRBV19 combines with J gene TRBJ2-1; maybe TRBD2 (6 bases). Between the trimmed V and J ends, which lost 3 bases and 3 bases, there was a span of 15 bases. There are 16 residues in the CDR3. The germline gives CDR1 LNHDA, CDR2 SQIVND (reference sequence). This chain's CDR3 is CASSIRSRDFYNEQFF. DNA of the CDR3: TGTGCCAGTAGTATTAGAAGTCGGGACTTCTACAATGAGCAGTTCTTC.

The chain couples TRBV7-9 to TRBJ1-4, with D unresolved. V lost 5 bases and J 4 bases, leaving 11 bases between the germline ends. The CDR3 has 14 amino acids. Germline loops: CDR1 SEHNR, CDR2 FQNEAQ (reference sequence). The CDR3, as DNA: TGTGCCAGCAGCCTCGCCGGGGTTAATGAAAAACTGTTTTTT. This codes for CASSLAGVNEKLFF.

The rearrangement links TRBV2 to TRBJ1-5; no reliable D call. Germline lookup yields CDR1 SNHLY and CDR2 FYNNEI. The CDR3 consists of 14 residues. The V gene lost 6 bases and the J gene lost 2 bases, with 11 bases spanning the gap. The CDR3 protein is CASSPAGGNQPQHF. The CDR3 DNA is TGTGCCAGCAGCCCTGCGGGAGGCAATCAGCCCCAGCATTTT. Complete variable domain (other parts from reference TRBV2 and TRBJ1-5): EPEVTQTPSHQVTQMGQEVILRCVPISNHLYFYWYRQILGQKVEFLVSFYNNEISEKSEIFDDQFSVERPDGSNFTLKIRSTKLEDSAMYFCASSPAGGNQPQHFGDGTRLSIL.

Regarding this clone: Mismatch with germline at one junction end may stem from a read error. The chain carries TRBV5-1 and TRBJ1-5; 7 nucleotides agree with TRBD1. Germline assignment: CDR1 SGHRS and CDR2 YFSETQ. The CDR3 is 16 residues long. The CDR3 nucleotides are TGCGCCAGCAGTTTGGAGGGGGCAGGGAGCAATCAGCCCCAGCATTTT. Translating it yields CASSLEGAGSNQPQHF.

To note about this clone: The identical CDR3 is also encoded by other nucleotide sequences in the sample. The V and J genes are TRBV28 and TRBJ2-7; tentative D call: TRBD2 (5 bases). V dropped 5 bases and J dropped 2 bases, with 10 bases sitting between them. CDR3 length equals 13 residues. Germline assignment: CDR1 MDHEN and CDR2 SYDVKM. The CDR3 loop reads CASSNRGTYEQYF. As DNA, the CDR3 is TGTGCCAGCAGTAACCGGGGAACCTACGAGCAGTACTTC.

This chain uses TRBV19 with TRBJ2-3; D remains ambiguous. The germline V gene encodes CDR1 LNHDA and CDR2 SQIVND (reference sequence). This CDR3 region has 15 residues. V shed 3 bases and J shed 2 bases, with 12 bases lying between them. CDR3 bases: TGTGCCAGTAGTATCAGATCAGGTCCCACAGATACGCAGTATTTT. Its protein product is CASSIRSGPTDTQYF.

The chain combines TRBV6-5 with TRBJ2-7, with 8 bases identical to TRBD2. In germline, CDR1 is MNHEY, CDR2 SVGAGI. The CDR3 has 14 amino acids. V dropped 3 bases and J dropped 4; count of bases not matched to a gene: 5. In DNA, the CDR3 is TGTGCCAGCAGTTATAAGCGGGGGTATTACGAGCAGTACTTC. It is translated as CASSYKRGYYEQYF.

The CDR3 protein is CASSPPAGEKLFF. CDR3 DNA sequence: TGTGCCAGCTCACCACCGGCGGGAGAAAAACTGTTTTTT. V gene TRBV18 combines with J gene TRBJ1-4; D is uncertain. Germline V gives CDR1 KGHSH, CDR2 LQKENI. V lost 0 bases to trimming and J lost 8 bases, with 7 bases between them. This CDR3 contains 13 residues. The full variable domain, in which reference TRBV18 and TRBJ1-4 provide the parts outside the CDR3, is NAGVMQNPRHLVRRRGQEARLRCSPMKGHSHVYWYRQLPEEGLKFMVYLQKENIIDESGMPKERFSAEFPKEGPSILRIQQVVRGDSAAYFCASSPPAGEKLFFGSGTQLSVL.

V is TRBV27 and J is TRBJ2-1, with D hard to call. Germline CDR1 MNHEY, CDR2 SMNVEV (reference sequence). This CDR3 has 13 amino acids. Trimming cost V 8 bases and J 3 bases, with 11 bases left between them. As DNA, the CDR3 is TGTGCCAGCGGAGATCGAGTCTACAATGAGCAGTTCTTC. This gives the protein CASGDRVYNEQFF.

The chain has TRBV4-1 and TRBJ2-1; D gene uncertain. V shed 2 bases and J shed 5 bases, with 13 bases lying between them. Germline V gives CDR1 MGHRA, CDR2 YSYEKL. The CDR3 contains 15 residues. Here the CDR3 reads CASSQFQFSNNEQFF. The CDR3 DNA reads as TGCGCCAGCAGCCAATTTCAGTTTAGCAACAATGAGCAGTTCTTC.

The chain uses TRBV14 and TRBJ1-5, with 8 nucleotides matching TRBD1. The CDR3 runs 14 residues. The germline CDR1 and CDR2 sequences are SGHDN and FVKESK. With V trimmed by 4 bases and J by 5 bases, 4 bases remained unmatched. In DNA, the CDR3 is TGTGCCAGCAGCCGGACAGGGAGGGATCAGCCCCAGCATTTT. Encoded protein: CASSRTGRDQPQHF. The full variable domain, completed using reference TRBV14 and TRBJ1-5, is EAGVTQFPSHSVIEKGQTVTLRCDPISGHDNLYWYRRVMGKEIKFLLHFVKESKQDESGMPNNRFLAERTGGTYSTLKVQPAELEDSGVYFCASSRTGRDQPQHFGDGTRLSIL.

The chain combines TRBV10-3 with TRBJ2-2, with a tentative D call TRBD1 (5 bases). The CDR3 spans 15 residues. Per germline, CDR1 ENHRY and CDR2 SYGVKD. V lost 0 bases and J 4 bases, leaving 9 bases between the germline ends. CDR3 DNA: TGTGCCATCAGTGAGTCGGCAGGGTTCACCGGGGAGCTGTTTTTT. Translating it yields CAISESAGFTGELFF.

The chain employs TRBV20-1 and TRBJ1-1; 7 bases map to TRBD1. J was trimmed by 10 bases and V by 2 bases; bases with no gene match: 4. The germline V gene has CDR1 DFQATT and CDR2 SNEGSKA (reference sequence). CDR3 size: 11 residues. CDR3 loop: CSARRQGAAFF. In DNA form, the CDR3 reads TGCAGTGCTAGACGACAGGGAGCAGCTTTCTTT.

The chain couples TRBV5-1 to TRBJ1-4; possible D gene TRBD1, 5 bases. The CDR3 is 15 amino acids. The V gene lost 2 bases and the J gene lost 3 bases, with 11 bases spanning the gap. Germline CDR1 is SGHRS and CDR2 is YFSETQ. CDR3 residues: CASSFRGDANEKLFF. DNA of the CDR3: TGCGCCAGCAGCTTTCGGGGGGATGCTAATGAAAAACTGTTTTTT.

The chain links TRBV30 to TRBJ1-4, with D possibly matching TRBD1 (6 bases). From germline, CDR1 is GTSNPN and CDR2 SVGIG (reference sequence). V was cut by 8 bases and J by 0 bases, with 16 bases left in between. The CDR3 is 15 residues long. CDR3 sequence (DNA): TGTGCCGGAACCCCCAACAGGGCAACTAATGAAAAACTGTTTTTT. Residues: CAGTPNRATNEKLFF.

The rearrangement joins TRBV7-3 to TRBJ2-1, with 13 nucleotides matching TRBD2. The CDR3 length is 15 residues. V lost 5 bases to trimming and J lost 5 bases; unmatched junction nucleotides: 3. The germline V gene encodes CDR1 SGHTA and CDR2 FQGTGA. The CDR3 DNA reads TGTGCCAGCAGCCAACTAGCGGGAGGGAACAATGAGCAGTTCTTC. It is translated as CASSQLAGGNNEQFF.

The gene calls are TRBV7-2 and TRBJ2-3, with 10 bases fitting TRBD2. J was trimmed by 8 bases and V by 4 bases; bases with no gene match: 15. The CDR3 covers 17 residues. Germline CDR1 SGHTA, CDR2 FQGNSA. The CDR3 is CASSSQVAGGVVGTQYF. The CDR3 DNA reads as TGTGCCAGCAGCTCCCAAGTAGCGGGGGGAGTCGTCGGTACGCAGTATTTT.

The genes are TRBV7-3 and TRBJ2-2, with TRBD2 identical over 8 bases. The CDR3 loop spans 16 amino acids. In germline, CDR1 is SGHTA, CDR2 FQGTGA. Germline trimming cut 5 bases from V and 3 bases from J; bases unmatched to any gene: 8. The CDR3 DNA reads as TGTGCCAGCAGCCCCTTTGCGGGAGGTTACACCGGGGAGCTGTTTTTT. It translates to CASSPFAGGYTGELFF.

The chain employs TRBV7-9 and TRBJ1-1; the D is unclear. Germline values: CDR1 SEHNR, CDR2 FQNEAQ (reference sequence). CDR3 length equals 12 residues. The ends were cut back, 4 bases at V and 6 bases at J, with 9 bases in the middle. The CDR3 is CASSSVGAEAFF. The DNA for the CDR3 is TGTGCCAGCAGCTCAGTCGGAGCTGAAGCTTTCTTT.

The gene calls are TRBV18 and TRBJ1-1; no clear D gene. CDR1 KGHSH and CDR2 LQKENI come from the germline V gene. The V end lost 3 bases, the J end lost 3 bases, and 14 bases lay between the germline ends. The CDR3 spans 15 residues. As DNA, the CDR3 is TGTGCCAGCTCACCTCCTGCAACGCGGGACACTGAAGCTTTCTTT. As protein: CASSPPATRDTEAFF.

V usage is TRBV7-9 and J usage is TRBJ1-2; D is ambiguous. This CDR3 contains 15 residues. Trimming removed 0 bases from V and 2 bases from J, with 10 bases in between. Germline assignment: CDR1 SEHNR and CDR2 FQNEAQ (reference sequence). CDR3 loop: CASSLAGQPNYGYTF. The CDR3 DNA sequence: TGTGCCAGCAGCTTAGCGGGCCAGCCAAACTATGGCTACACCTTC.